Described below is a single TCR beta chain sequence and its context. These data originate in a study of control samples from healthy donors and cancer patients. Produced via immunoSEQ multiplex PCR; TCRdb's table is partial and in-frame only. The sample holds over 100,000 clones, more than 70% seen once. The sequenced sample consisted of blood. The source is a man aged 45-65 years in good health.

As DNA, the CDR3 is TGTGCCAGCAGATCAGGGGGCGGCTATGGCTACACCTTC. Translating gives CASRSGGGYGYTF. The chain employs TRBV28 and TRBJ1-2; 8 nucleotides align to TRBD1. CDR1 MDHEN and CDR2 SYDVKM come from the germline V gene. Losses at the gene ends were 6 bases for V and 4 bases for J; bases not matched to a gene: 4. CDR3 length equals 13 residues.